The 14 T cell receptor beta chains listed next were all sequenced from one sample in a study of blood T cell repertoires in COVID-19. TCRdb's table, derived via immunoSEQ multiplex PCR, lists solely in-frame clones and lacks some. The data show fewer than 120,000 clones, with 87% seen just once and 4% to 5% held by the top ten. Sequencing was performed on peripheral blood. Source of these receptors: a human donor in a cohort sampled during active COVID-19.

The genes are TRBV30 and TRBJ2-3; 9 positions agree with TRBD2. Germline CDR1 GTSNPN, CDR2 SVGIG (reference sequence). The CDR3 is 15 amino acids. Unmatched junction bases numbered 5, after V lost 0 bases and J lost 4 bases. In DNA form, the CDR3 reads TGTGCCTGGAGTGTCGGCGGGAGGGCCCCAGATACGCAGTATTTT. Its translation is CAWSVGGRAPDTQYF.

The CDR3 DNA is TGTGCCAGCAGCTTATTAGCCCCGGAGACCCAGTACTTC. This gives the protein CASSLLAPETQYF. The V gene is TRBV7-9, the J gene TRBJ2-5; no clear D gene. Germline V gene sequence: CDR1 SEHNR, CDR2 FQNEAQ (reference sequence). The CDR3 covers 13 residues. With 2 bases removed from V and 5 bases from J, the gap between germline ends came to 9 bases.

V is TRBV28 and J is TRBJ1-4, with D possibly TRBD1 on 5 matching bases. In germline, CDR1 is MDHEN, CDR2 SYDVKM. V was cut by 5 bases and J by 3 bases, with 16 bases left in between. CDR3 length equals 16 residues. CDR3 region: CASSIEPTASNEKLFF. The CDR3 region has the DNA TGTGCCAGCAGTATCGAACCGACAGCATCTAATGAAAAACTGTTTTTT.

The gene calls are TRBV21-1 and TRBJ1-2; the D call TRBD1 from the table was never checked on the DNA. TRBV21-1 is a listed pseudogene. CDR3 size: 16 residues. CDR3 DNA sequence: TGTGCCAGCAGCATCCGGACAGGCGAAGAACTAAAGGGCTACACCTTC. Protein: CASSIRTGEELKGYTF.

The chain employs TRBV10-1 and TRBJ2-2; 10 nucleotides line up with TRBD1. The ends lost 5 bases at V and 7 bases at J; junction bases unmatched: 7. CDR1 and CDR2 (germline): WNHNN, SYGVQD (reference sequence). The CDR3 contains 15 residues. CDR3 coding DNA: TGCGCCAGCAGTATCGACAGGGGGCTGAACGGGGAGCTGTTTTTT. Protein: CASSIDRGLNGELFF.

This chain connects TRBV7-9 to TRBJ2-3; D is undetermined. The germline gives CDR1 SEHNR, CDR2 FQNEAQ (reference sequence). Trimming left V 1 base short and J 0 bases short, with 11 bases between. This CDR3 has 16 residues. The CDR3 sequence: CASSLGVPYSTDTQYF. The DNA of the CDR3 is TGTGCCAGCAGCTTAGGTGTCCCTTATAGCACAGATACGCAGTATTTT.

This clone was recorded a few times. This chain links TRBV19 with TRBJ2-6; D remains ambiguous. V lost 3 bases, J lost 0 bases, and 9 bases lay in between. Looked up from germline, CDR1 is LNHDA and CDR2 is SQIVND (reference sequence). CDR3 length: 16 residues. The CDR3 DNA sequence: TGTGCCAGTAGTATTACCCGCGACTCTGGGGCCAACGTCCTGACTTTC. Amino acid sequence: CASSITRDSGANVLTF.

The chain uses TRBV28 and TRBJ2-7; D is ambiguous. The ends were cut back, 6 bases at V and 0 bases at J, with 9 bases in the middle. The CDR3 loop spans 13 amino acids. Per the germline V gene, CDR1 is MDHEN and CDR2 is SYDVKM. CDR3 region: CASRASGSYEQYF. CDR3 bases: TGTGCCAGCAGAGCCTCAGGCTCCTACGAGCAGTACTTC.

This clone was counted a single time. CDR3 in amino acids: CATSDPNSGNTIYF. DNA for the CDR3: TGTGCCACCAGTGACCCAAACTCTGGAAACACCATATATTTT. This chain links TRBV24-1 with TRBJ1-3; D not resolved. This CDR3 has 14 amino acids. Trimming removed 4 bases at V and 0 bases at J, with 6 bases between. Germline-derived CDR1 and CDR2 are KGHDR and SFDVKD.

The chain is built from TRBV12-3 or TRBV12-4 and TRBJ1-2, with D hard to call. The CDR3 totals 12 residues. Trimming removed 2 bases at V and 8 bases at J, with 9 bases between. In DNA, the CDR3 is TGTGCCAGCAGTTTACTGGGAGAGGGCTACACCTTC. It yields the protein CASSLLGEGYTF.

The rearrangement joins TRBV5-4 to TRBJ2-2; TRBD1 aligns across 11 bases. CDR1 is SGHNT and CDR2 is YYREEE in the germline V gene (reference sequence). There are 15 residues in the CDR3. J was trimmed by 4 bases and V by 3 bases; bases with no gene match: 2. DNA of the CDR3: TGTGCCAGCAGCTCAGGACAGGGGGCCACCGGGGAGCTGTTTTTT. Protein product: CASSSGQGATGELFF.

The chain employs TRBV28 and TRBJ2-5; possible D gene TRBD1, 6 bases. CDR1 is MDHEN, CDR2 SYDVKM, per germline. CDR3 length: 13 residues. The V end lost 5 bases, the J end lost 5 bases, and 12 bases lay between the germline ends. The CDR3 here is CASSPRDTETQYF. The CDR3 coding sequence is TGTGCCAGCAGTCCACGGGACACCGAGACCCAGTACTTC.

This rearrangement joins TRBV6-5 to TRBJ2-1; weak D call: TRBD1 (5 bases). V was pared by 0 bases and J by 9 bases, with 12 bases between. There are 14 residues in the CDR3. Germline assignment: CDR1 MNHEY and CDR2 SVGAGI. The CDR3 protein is CASSYSWMQGEQFF. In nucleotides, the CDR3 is TGTGCCAGCAGTTACTCGTGGATGCAGGGTGAGCAGTTCTTC.

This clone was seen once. This CDR3 reads CASSPDRSAPETQYF. CDR3 in DNA: TGTGCCAGCAGCCCTGACAGGTCCGCACCGGAGACCCAGTACTTC. The rearrangement joins TRBV7-3 to TRBJ2-5, with a weak D call TRBD1 (6 bases). Per germline, CDR1 SGHTA and CDR2 FQGTGA. The ends were cut back, 5 bases at V and 5 bases at J, with 18 bases in the middle. This CDR3 spans 15 amino acids.